One T cell receptor (beta chain) is described in this entry. This entry belongs to a study of control samples from healthy donors and cancer patients. This CDR3 has 18 residues. Germline CDR1 reads SGHRS; CDR2 reads YFSETQ. V lost 3 bases to trimming and J lost 0 bases, with 19 bases between them. Measured with immunoSEQ multiplex PCR; TCRdb has only the in-frame clones, and not every one. The top ten hold 5.5% of the sample, which has about 120,000 clones, roughly 92% seen once. This sequence was found in a man aged 18 to 29 in good health. This chain links TRBV5-1 with TRBJ1-3; D is unclear. The sequenced sample was blood. The CDR3 DNA sequence: TGCGCCAGCAGCTCTCCCCGGGGAGCGACGAGCTCTGGAAACACCATATATTTT. Translated: CASSSPRGATSSGNTIYF.